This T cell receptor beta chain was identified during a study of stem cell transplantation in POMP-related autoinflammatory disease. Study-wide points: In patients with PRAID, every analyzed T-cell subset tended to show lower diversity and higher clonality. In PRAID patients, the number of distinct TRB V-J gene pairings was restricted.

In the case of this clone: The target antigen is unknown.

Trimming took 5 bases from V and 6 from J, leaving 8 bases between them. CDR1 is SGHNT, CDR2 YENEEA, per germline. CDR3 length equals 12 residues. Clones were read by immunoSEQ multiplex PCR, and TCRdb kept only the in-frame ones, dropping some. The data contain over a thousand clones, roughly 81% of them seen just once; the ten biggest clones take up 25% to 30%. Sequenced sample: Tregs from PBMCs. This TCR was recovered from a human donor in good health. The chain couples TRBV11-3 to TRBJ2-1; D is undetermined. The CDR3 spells CASSPDRNEQFF. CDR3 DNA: TGTGCCAGCAGCCCGGACCGCAATGAGCAGTTCTTC.